Listed below are T cell receptor beta chains from one sample, sequenced in a study of human T cells and chemical hapten exposure. TCRdb reanalysed the RACE reads using MiXCR and keeps one entry per CDR3 protein. The table has 150,000 to 200,000 distinct CDR3 sequences, more than 12% seen once. The sample was whole blood, taken in connection with sensitization to the hapten diphenylcyclopropenone (DPC). The receptors shown here come from a woman younger than 45 with alopecia areata. Some clones in this sample may be carry-over from other donors' samples. Each CDR3 is given without its conserved first and last residue. The order of the fields is V gene, CDR3 protein.

TRBV7-2 ASSQRTVAYEQY
TRBV7-9 ASSRINYEQY
TRBV5-1 ASSLEAAAEQF
TRBV29-1 SVVTEANQPQH
TRBV7-2 ASSLEAYTQY
TRBV6-5 ASVPMGLNTEAF
TRBV6-2/TRBV6-3 ASSNGGSAVEQY
TRBV29-1 SVDPGPGETQY
TRBV11-2 ASSSQLAGDYEQY
TRBV29-1 SVGEGMNTEAF
TRBV24-1 ATSDPGTSGSRGTDTQY
TRBV12-3/TRBV12-4 ASSPRVGLRGGRYNEQF
TRBV18 ASSSGHNEQF
TRBV28 ASSLQGGGFNQPQH
TRBV28 ASSPGGPPYGYT
TRBV7-9 ASSIDGTGGSEAF
TRBV11-1 ASSLVRERYNEQF
TRBV5-1 ASSLVAGEGEQY
TRBV5-6 ASTLDSLNYGYT
TRBV7-9 ASNQQGIDNEQF
TRBV29-1 SVVLLAGAETQY
TRBV18 ASSPGDTTGELF
TRBV7-9 ASRRAEPNYGYT
TRBV5-1 ASSPLGQIGNSPLH
TRBV5-4 ASSLAGTSGRGEQF
TRBV5-1 ASSIGPTNTEAF
TRBV28 ASSLGWQFNQPQH
TRBV7-3 ASSLSAALPTQY
TRBV7-6 ASSPRGLADRNEQF
TRBV19 ASKQTGVSYEQY
TRBV12-5 ASERQGGVIHEQY
TRBV12-2 ASRPCAGAGCYEQY
TRBV11-2 ASSSREEAF
TRBV5-4 ASSLPTGSAGELF
TRBV7-2 ASSLVPGQGEAF
TRBV11-3 ASSTRGQGRPETQY
TRBV11-2 ASSLDRGDQPQH
TRBV5-1 ASSPSGTTNEKLF
TRBV7-9 ASNPTGDTEAF
TRBV6-2/TRBV6-3 ASTYEGSSTDTQY
TRBV10-3 AISPTIQANYGYT
TRBV7-2 ASSLAPNREVF
TRBV29-1 SEGTKPYEQY
TRBV20-1 SARAGYQETQY